These T cell receptor beta chains were read from a single sample in a study. From the RT-PCR reads, TCRdb called clonotypes with MiXCR, one entry per CDR3 protein. The sample lists almost 700,000 distinct CDR3 sequences, approximately 15% occurring once. The sequenced sample consisted of memory CD4+ T cells from blood. Receptor source: a female donor in good health, serving as a healthy control. CDR3s include the opening cysteine and the closing phenylalanine or tryptophan.

V gene	J gene	CDR3 protein
TRBV10-3	TRBJ2-2	CAISEAGTSRFF
TRBV7-2	TRBJ2-7	CASSPRQVTYEQYF
TRBV20-1	TRBJ2-5	CSARGLAGDGDTQYF
TRBV10-3	TRBJ1-5	CAISESLGQGRQPQHF
TRBV24-1	TRBJ1-5	CATSDPDGEVWQPQHF
TRBV20-1	TRBJ1-2	CSARRDTANYGYTF
TRBV6-5	TRBJ1-2	CASRRDRAGGYTF
TRBV3-1	TRBJ2-7	CASSQEPRAEQYF
TRBV4-2	TRBJ1-5	CASSQGVAGNNQPQHF
TRBV20-1	TRBJ2-1	CSASDLARGLNEQFF
TRBV9	TRBJ1-6	CASSATGTGGSPLHF
TRBV4-3	TRBJ2-7	CASSQYNSGLYEQYF
TRBV7-2	TRBJ1-4	CASSSQGSNEKLFF
TRBV6-5	TRBJ1-4	CASSYGGQGFEKLFF
TRBV6-5	TRBJ1-2	CARNLGGYTF
TRBV7-9	TRBJ2-2	CASSSGLAGVFGELFF
TRBV7-3	TRBJ2-5	CASSLTTGGSWETQYF
TRBV5-1	TRBJ2-2	CASQGQGNTGELFF
TRBV30	TRBJ1-1	CAWSAGGRYPF
TRBV18	TRBJ2-5	CASSPSGTSETQYF
TRBV18	TRBJ2-5	CASSPPSGRETQYF
TRBV28	TRBJ2-7	CASSSPAFIAGHEQYF
TRBV12-3/TRBV12-4	TRBJ1-1	CASSLNPGQGVSVAFF
TRBV20-1	TRBJ1-6	CSAPEGGEHTLHF
TRBV7-3	TRBJ1-1	CASSLTLGQMNTEAFF
TRBV4-2	TRBJ2-1	CASRPAASSYNEQFF
TRBV7-2	TRBJ1-6	CASSLWDRSSPLHF
TRBV6-5	TRBJ1-1	CASSYSTRGNTEAFF
TRBV4-3	TRBJ1-1	CASSPGRQGNTEAFF
TRBV20-1	TRBJ2-2	CSALVPPLNTGELFF
TRBV4-1	TRBJ2-3	CASSQNSGKGTDTQYF
TRBV29-1	TRBJ1-4	CSARIRDSNEKLFF
TRBV6-6	TRBJ1-2	CASRGGINYGYTF
TRBV4-2	TRBJ2-3	CASSQEGGLTDTQYF
TRBV10-3	TRBJ2-3	CAISERDIAGWSTDTQYF
TRBV7-2	TRBJ1-1	CASSWEGWDTEAFF
TRBV12-3/TRBV12-4	TRBJ1-5	CASSLNRAGGNQPQHF
TRBV7-9	TRBJ1-1	CASSLQELSTEAFF
TRBV20-1	TRBJ2-7	CSATTHHVRGSSSYEQYF
TRBV7-2	TRBJ2-3	CASSLVRTDTQYF
TRBV5-4	TRBJ1-3	CASSLGGYLSGNTIYF
TRBV20-1	TRBJ2-1	CSARGTSGFYNEQFF
TRBV18	TRBJ1-4	CASSTGGGKDEKLFF
TRBV28	TRBJ2-3	CASRIPLGTPSTDTQYF
TRBV5-1	TRBJ2-5	CASRVGGQETQYF
TRBV5-1	TRBJ1-2	CASTRGGYTF
TRBV6-1	TRBJ2-1	CASSERRPGEQFF
TRBV2	TRBJ2-5	CASQDRVDRVTQYF
TRBV12-3/TRBV12-4	TRBJ2-5	CASIQDRGGTQYF
TRBV4-2	TRBJ1-3	CASSQDRGGSGNTIYF
TRBV28	TRBJ1-1	CASRTRIDREAFF
TRBV7-9	TRBJ1-1	CASNPTGGRTEAFF
TRBV6-5	TRBJ1-2	CASSLAGNPNYGYTF